This T cell receptor (beta chain) was identified in a study of blood T cell repertoires in COVID-19. As for the study in general: Acute and convalescent COVID-19 samples came from the United States, Italy and Spain. T cells, B-cell-depleted T cells, or PBMCs provided the cDNA or gDNA that served as material.

Original handling: Estimation of nucleated cell counts was performed using reference gene primer amplification. The table came from immunoSEQ multiplex PCR; TCRdb's copy has only in-frame clones and leaves some out. V, J and clone size are taken as reported in that table, and D and trimming were inferred from the DNA itself. The sample shows over 100,000 clones, approximately 80% of them seen only once. CDR1 and CDR2 from the germline V gene are SGHAT and FQNNGV. CDR3 size: 15 residues. V dropped 5 bases and J dropped 0 bases, with 12 bases sitting between them. Sequencing was done on a sample of peripheral blood. The sequence was obtained from a woman in her forties or fifties with acute or convalescent COVID-19. The gene calls are TRBV11-2 and TRBJ2-3; D perhaps matches TRBD2 (6 bases). This CDR3 is CASSGGAASTDTQYF. The CDR3 bases are TGTGCCAGCAGCGGCGGGGCGGCTAGCACAGATACGCAGTATTTT.